This T cell receptor (beta chain) was identified in a study of blood T cell repertoires in COVID-19. Study-wide background: Italy, Spain and the United States were the sources of the convalescent and acute COVID-19 samples. The analysed material was cDNA or gDNA that came from T cells, B-cell-depleted T cells, or PBMCs.

Germline CDR1 and CDR2: LGHDT and YNNKEL (reference sequence). The CDR3 runs to 14 residues. On this clone itself: Sequence at one end of the junction differs from germline and may be a read error.

How the authors handled the data: Researchers report that nucleated cell counts were estimated from reference gene primer amplification. Profiled with immunoSEQ multiplex PCR; TCRdb holds only in-frame clones, not every one. V, J and clone size are taken as reported in that table, and D and trimming were inferred from the DNA itself. Altogether around 140,000 clones are present, 85% to 90% being singletons, with the ten largest covering 2% to 2.5%. The chain couples TRBV3-1 (or the pseudogene TRBV3-2) to TRBJ1-1; D remains ambiguous. The sample was peripheral blood. This clonotype originated in a man aged 45-65 years with active COVID-19. The CDR3 loop reads CASSQGAKNSEAFF. CDR3 DNA sequence: TGTGCCAGCAGCCAAGGGGCCAAAAACAGTGAAGCTTTCTTT.